What follows describes a single T cell receptor (beta chain). In the original processing: Estimation of nucleated cell counts relied on the amplification of reference gene primers. TCRdb's copy holds only in-frame clones and misses some; the assay was immunoSEQ multiplex PCR. The DNA was the basis for D and trimming; V, J and clone size are from that table. The repertoire holds 250,000 to 350,000 clones, with approximately 90% as singletons. The sample comes from a study of blood T cell repertoires in COVID-19. The overall study: Some COVID-19 samples were acute and others convalescent; all came from the United States, Italy and Spain. Sources were T cells, B-cell-depleted T cells, or PBMCs; the material itself was cDNA or gDNA.

V was pared by 1 base and J by 6 bases, with 22 bases between. From germline, CDR1 is KGHSH and CDR2 LQKENI. The CDR3 totals 18 residues. The rearrangement joins TRBV18 to TRBJ2-1; no firm D call. This sequence originates from a woman in her sixties or seventies with acute or convalescent COVID-19. Sequencing input: peripheral blood. For the CDR3, the DNA is TGTGCCAGCTCACCACAGCTATCCCTAGTACGGGTAGGCAATGAGCAGTTCTTC. This sequence encodes CASSPQLSLVRVGNEQFF.